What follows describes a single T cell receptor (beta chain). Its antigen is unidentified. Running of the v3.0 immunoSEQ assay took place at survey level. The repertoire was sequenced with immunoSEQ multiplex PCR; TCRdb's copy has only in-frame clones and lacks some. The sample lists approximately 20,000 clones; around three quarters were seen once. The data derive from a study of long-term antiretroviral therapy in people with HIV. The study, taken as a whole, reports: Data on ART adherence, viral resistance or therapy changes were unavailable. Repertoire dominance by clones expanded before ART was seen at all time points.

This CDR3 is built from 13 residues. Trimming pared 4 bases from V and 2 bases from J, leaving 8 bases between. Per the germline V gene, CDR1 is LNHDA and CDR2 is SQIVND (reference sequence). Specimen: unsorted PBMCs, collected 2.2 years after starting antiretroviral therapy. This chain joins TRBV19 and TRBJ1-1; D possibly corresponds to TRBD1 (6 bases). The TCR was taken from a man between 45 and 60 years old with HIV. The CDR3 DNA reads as TGTGCCAGTAGTACAGGGGATAACACTGAAGCTTTCTTT. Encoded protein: CASSTGDNTEAFF. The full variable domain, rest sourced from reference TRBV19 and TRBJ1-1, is DGGITQSPKYLFRKEGQNVTLSCEQNLNHDAMYWYRQDPGQGLRLIYYSQIVNDFQKGDIAEGYSVSREKKESFPLTVTSAQKNPTAFYLCASSTGDNTEAFFGQGTRLTVV.